This TCR beta chain came from a study of cytomegalovirus exposure and HLA in healthy donors. PCR employed 60 Vbeta and 13 Jbeta primers. The repertoire was sequenced with immunoSEQ multiplex PCR; TCRdb's copy has only in-frame clones and lacks some. The sample carries 150,000 to 200,000 clones, roughly 13% recorded once. V trimming: 4 bases; J trimming: 5 bases; junction bases outside the gene matches: 14. This CDR3 is built from 18 residues. CDR1 SGHRS and CDR2 YFSETQ come from the germline V gene. This clone was counted a few times. Sequenced: PBMCs. The chain joins TRBV5-1 to TRBJ2-2, with 10 bases lining up with TRBD2. The sequence came from a man aged 45-65 years in good health and CMV-seropositive. The CDR3 spells CASSPPGTSARPTGELFF. The CDR3 DNA reads TGCGCCAGCAGCCCCCCAGGGACTAGCGCAAGGCCTACCGGGGAGCTGTTTTTT.